These 30 T cell receptor beta chains were all obtained from the same sample, sequenced in a study of OX40 agonist ivuxolimab in advanced cancers. Only in-frame clones appear in the TCRdb table, and some are missing; sequencing was by immunoSEQ multiplex PCR. The data show 77,000 or so clones, around 93% seen once. Material: CD4+ or CD8+ T cells sorted from blood, obtained in a trial of the OX40 agonist ivuxolimab. These receptor sequences come from an adult with an advanced solid tumor such as melanoma, head and neck, liver or kidney cancer.

CDR3 sequence (DNA): TGTGCCAGCAGCCAGGGCGGCACCTACGAGCAGTACTTC. It specifies CASSQGGTYEQYF. The chain recombines TRBV4-2 with TRBJ2-7; D not resolved. CDR3 length equals 13 residues. CDR1 is LGHNA, CDR2 YNFKEQ, per germline. The V and J ends lost 3 bases and 2 bases respectively, with 8 bases between them.

The CDR3 protein is CASSPRTPNTEAFF. The DNA for the CDR3 is TGTGCCAGTAGTCCACGGACACCTAACACTGAAGCTTTCTTT. This sequence joins TRBV19 and TRBJ1-1, with a possible D match to TRBD1 (5 bases). This CDR3 spans 14 amino acids. V lost 5 bases and J lost 2, with 12 bases in between. Germline V gene data show CDR1 as LNHDA and CDR2 as SQIVND (reference sequence). Full variable domain (rest looked up from reference TRBV19 and TRBJ1-1): DGGITQSPKYLFRKEGQNVTLSCEQNLNHDAMYWYRQDPGQGLRLIYYSQIVNDFQKGDIAEGYSVSREKKESFPLTVTSAQKNPTAFYLCASSPRTPNTEAFFGQGTRLTVV.

The chain recombines TRBV5-4 with TRBJ1-3; D uncertain. Germline V CDR1 and CDR2: SGHNT, YYREEE (reference sequence). Trimming took off 4 bases at V and 0 bases at J, with 11 bases between the two ends. This CDR3 is 15 amino acids long. The CDR3 reads CASSPGSSSGNTIYF. CDR3 nucleotides: TGTGCCAGCAGCCCGGGTTCGAGCTCTGGAAACACCATATATTTT.

This clone occurred a few times. This sequence joins TRBV19 and TRBJ1-2; a weak D match, TRBD1 (6 bases). Trimming left V 11 bases short and J 6 bases short, with 13 bases between. The CDR3 consists of 11 residues. In germline, CDR1 is LNHDA, CDR2 SQIVND (reference sequence). CDR3 sequence reads: CAGTTGDGYTF. The CDR3 nucleotides read TGTGCCGGGACGACAGGAGATGGCTACACCTTC.

The table lists this clone with a count of one. The CDR3 here is CASSSGTGDYTF. CDR3 DNA sequence: TGTGCCAGCAGCTCCGGGACAGGGGACTACACCTTC. This chain joins TRBV11-3 and TRBJ1-2; 10 nucleotides align to TRBD1. CDR1 SGHNT and CDR2 YENEEA come from the germline V gene. Losses at the gene ends were 4 bases for V and 10 bases for J; bases not matched to a gene: 3. The CDR3 spans 12 residues.

V is TRBV7-9 and J is TRBJ2-5; 11 bases line up with TRBD2. The germline V gene encodes CDR1 SEHNR and CDR2 FQNEAQ (reference sequence). The trim removed 2 bases at V and 4 bases at J, leaving 3 bases unmatched. The CDR3 sequence is 15 residues long. CDR3 sequence (DNA): TGTGCCAGCAGCTTACCGCTAGCGGGGGGAGAGACCCAGTACTTC. Its protein product is CASSLPLAGGETQYF.

This rearrangement joins TRBV4-1 to TRBJ1-4; possibly TRBD1 for D (5 bases). The V end lost 5 bases, the J end lost 6 bases, and 16 bases lay between the germline ends. CDR1 is MGHRA and CDR2 is YSYEKL in the germline V gene. This CDR3 has 15 amino acids. The CDR3 spells CASSSYGGDDEKLFF. CDR3 DNA: TGCGCCAGCAGCTCATACGGAGGGGACGATGAAAAACTGTTTTTT.

The chain is built from TRBV9 and TRBJ2-7; no clear D gene. With 1 base removed from V and 2 bases from J, the gap between germline ends came to 16 bases. Germline V gene data show CDR1 as SGDLS and CDR2 as YYNGEE. The CDR3 totals 16 residues. CDR3 nucleotide sequence: TGTGCCAGCAGCGTATCGAAAGCCGGGCCGCCCTACGAGCAGTACTTC. Translation gives CASSVSKAGPPYEQYF.

The V and J genes are TRBV7-2 and TRBJ2-2; a weak D match, TRBD1 (6 bases). Trimming cost V 2 bases and J 7 bases, with 14 bases left between them. Looked up from germline, CDR1 is SGHTA and CDR2 is FQGNSA. CDR3 size: 15 residues. In nucleotides, the CDR3 is TGTGCCAGCAGCTTAAGGGGGTATCTAATCGGGGAGCTGTTTTTT. Translated, it gives CASSLRGYLIGELFF.

By share, this clone counts as medium-sized. Other DNA variants within this sample encode the same CDR3. The chain couples TRBV4-3 to TRBJ2-7; no clear D gene. Germline CDR1 reads LGHNA; CDR2 reads YSLEER. Trimming removed 0 bases from V and 5 bases from J, with 8 bases in between. CDR3 length: 13 amino acids. The CDR3, as DNA: TGCGCCAGCAGCCAAGAGGGTTGGGACGAGCAGTACTTC. Translated, it gives CASSQEGWDEQYF.

The genes are TRBV4-3 and TRBJ1-1; 10 bases map to TRBD1. After removal of 0 bases from V and 1 base from J, the junction contained 2 bases not matched to a gene. The CDR3 has 16 amino acids. CDR1 and CDR2 from the germline V gene are LGHNA and YSLEER. CDR3 bases: TGCGCCAGCAGCCAAGATAGACAGGGGGCGAACACTGAAGCTTTCTTT. This gives the protein CASSQDRQGANTEAFF.

The chain is built from TRBV7-6 and TRBJ1-3; D is uncertain. In germline, CDR1 is SGHVS, CDR2 FNYEAQ. CDR3 length: 14 amino acids. The V end was cut by 1 base, the J end by 7 bases, with 11 bases between. The CDR3 coding sequence is TGTGCCAGCAGCTTAGGGCCCCAGTTGAACACCATATATTTT. It is translated as CASSLGPQLNTIYF. The entire variable domain, with the rest obtained from reference TRBV7-6 and TRBJ1-3, is as follows: GAGVSQSPRYKVTKRGQDVALRCDPISGHVSLYWYRQALGQGPEFLTYFNYEAQQDKSGLPNDRFSAERPEGSISTLTIQRTEQRDSAMYRCASSLGPQLNTIYFGEGSWLTVV.

DNA for the CDR3: TGTGCCAGCAGTTCCCGGGGGCACTCTGGAAACACCATATATTTT. Protein sequence: CASSSRGHSGNTIYF. The chain joins TRBV13 to TRBJ1-3; maybe TRBD1 (6 bases). Germline lookup yields CDR1 PRHDT and CDR2 FYEKMQ (reference sequence). The CDR3 consists of 15 residues. Trimming cost V 6 bases and J 0 bases, with 12 bases left between them.

The chain has TRBV2 and TRBJ2-5; no reliable D call. CDR1 is SNHLY, CDR2 FYNNEI, per germline. The length of the CDR3 is 14 residues. V lost 7 bases and J lost 3, with 15 bases in between. This CDR3 is CASNQLIGKETQYF. The DNA of the CDR3 is TGTGCCAGCAACCAGCTAATAGGAAAAGAGACCCAGTACTTC. Supplemented by reference TRBV2 and TRBJ2-5, the full variable domain reads EPEVTQTPSHQVTQMGQEVILRCVPISNHLYFYWYRQILGQKVEFLVSFYNNEISEKSEIFDDQFSVERPDGSNFTLKIRSTKLEDSAMYFCASNQLIGKETQYFGPGTRLLVL.

This rearrangement joins TRBV21-1 to TRBJ1-5; no DNA check was done on the table's D call, TRBD1. TRBV21-1 is classified as a pseudogene. This CDR3 comprises 13 residues. The CDR3 is CASSSDSPQPQHF. Here the CDR3 DNA reads TGTGCCAGCAGCTCCGACAGCCCTCAGCCCCAGCATTTT.

This clone was picked up one time. The chain is built from TRBV10-1 and TRBJ2-2; D not resolved. Germline values: CDR1 WNHNN, CDR2 SYGVQD (reference sequence). CDR3 length: 14 amino acids. V was shortened by 6 bases and J by 7 bases, with 15 bases between the two germline ends. The DNA of the CDR3 is TGCGCCAGCAGCCCTGGGCCTGAGAGCGGGGAGCTGTTTTTT. This gives the protein CASSPGPESGELFF.

The genes are TRBV11-2 and TRBJ2-7; possibly TRBD2 for D (6 bases). The germline V gene has CDR1 SGHAT and CDR2 FQNNGV. The length of the CDR3 is 14 residues. The germline V and J ends were trimmed by 1 base and 2 bases, with 9 bases remaining between them. The CDR3 loop is CASSLGSGAYEQYF. DNA for the CDR3: TGTGCCAGCAGCTTAGGGTCGGGGGCCTACGAGCAGTACTTC.

The chain uses TRBV9 and TRBJ1-3; D gene uncertain. The CDR3 consists of 14 residues. V dropped 4 bases and J dropped 0 bases, with 8 bases sitting between them. From germline, CDR1 is SGDLS and CDR2 YYNGEE. The CDR3 sequence: CASSPGDSGNTIYF. CDR3 DNA: TGTGCCAGCAGCCCCGGGGACTCTGGAAACACCATATATTTT.

This clone appeared once. The chain recombines TRBV4-3 with TRBJ2-1; 7 nucleotides align to TRBD2. J was trimmed by 6 bases and V by 1 base; bases with no gene match: 6. The CDR3 consists of 15 residues. Germline CDR1 reads LGHNA; CDR2 reads YSLEER. The CDR3 loop reads CASSQGTRGGNEQFF. For the CDR3, the DNA is TGCGCCAGCAGCCAAGGGACTAGGGGCGGCAATGAGCAGTTCTTC.

The genes are TRBV6-5 and TRBJ2-1; D ambiguous. V was pared by 0 bases and J by 0 bases, with 9 bases between. Per germline, CDR1 MNHEY and CDR2 SVGAGI. CDR3 length equals 16 residues. CDR3 residues: CASSYSWQSSYNEQFF. CDR3 sequence (DNA): TGTGCCAGCAGTTACTCGTGGCAGAGCTCCTACAATGAGCAGTTCTTC.

This clone was observed a handful of times. The V call is TRBV6-4, the J call TRBJ1-4; 7 nucleotides match TRBD1. The CDR3 runs to 15 residues. J lost 0 bases, V lost 7 bases, and 5 bases had no gene match. Germline V lookup: CDR1 MRHNA, CDR2 SNTAGT. The CDR3 protein is CASIDRDPTNEKLFF. In DNA, the CDR3 is TGTGCCAGCATCGACAGGGATCCAACTAATGAAAAACTGTTTTTT.

CDR3 amino acids: CASSPRGSSGNTIYF. DNA for the CDR3: TGTGCCAGCAGCCCCCGGGGGTCCTCTGGAAACACCATATATTTT. The chain joins TRBV7-9 to TRBJ1-3; tentative D call: TRBD1 (5 bases). V was shortened by 5 bases and J by 0 bases, with 11 bases between the two germline ends. The CDR3 runs 15 residues. Germline CDR1 is SEHNR and CDR2 is FQNEAQ (reference sequence).

This clone was counted only a few times. The chain links TRBV7-2 to TRBJ2-7; 10 bases align to TRBD2. Germline loops: CDR1 SGHTA, CDR2 FQGNSA. The V gene end was trimmed by 2 bases and the J gene end by 6 bases; junction bases not matched to a gene: 7. This CDR3 comprises 15 residues. CDR3 in DNA: TGTGCCAGCAGCTTAATAGCGGGGGGATTTTCCGAGCAGTACTTC. Residues: CASSLIAGGFSEQYF.

CDR3 in amino acids: CAWSVLGTNEKLFF. CDR3 coding DNA: TGTGCCTGGAGTGTACTAGGTACTAATGAAAAACTGTTTTTT. The rearrangement links TRBV30 to TRBJ1-4; D is undetermined. CDR1 and CDR2 (germline): GTSNPN, SVGIG (reference sequence). The germline V and J ends were trimmed by 0 bases and 2 bases, with 7 bases remaining between them. The CDR3 consists of 14 residues.

This chain joins TRBV13 and TRBJ2-5; possible D gene TRBD2, 6 bases. The length of the CDR3 is 15 residues. From germline, CDR1 is PRHDT and CDR2 FYEKMQ (reference sequence). Trimming stripped 5 bases from V and 4 bases from J, with 17 bases between. The CDR3 reads CASSTPGGVAETQYF. DNA for the CDR3: TGTGCCAGCAGCACCCCCGGGGGTGTAGCAGAGACCCAGTACTTC.

The rearrangement joins TRBV7-6 to TRBJ1-2; TRBD1 aligns across 9 bases. CDR1 and CDR2 (germline): SGHVS, FNYEAQ. V shed 6 bases, J shed 4 bases, and the junction held 3 bases outside the gene matches. The CDR3 has 13 residues. CDR3 nucleotide sequence: TGTGCCAGCAGTCCGACAGGGGGCTATGGCTACACCTTC. It yields the protein CASSPTGGYGYTF.

The CDR3 DNA sequence: TGTGCCAGCAGCTTTGCAGGGAGTATATATAATTCACCCCTCCACTTT. This encodes CASSFAGSIYNSPLHF. The genes are TRBV5-8 and TRBJ1-6; possible D gene TRBD1, 5 bases. V lost 2 bases and J 4 bases, leaving 13 bases between the germline ends. Germline V gene lookup returns CDR1 SGHTS and CDR2 YDEGEE. The CDR3 extends over 16 amino acids.

This sequence joins TRBV29-1 and TRBJ2-2, with D perhaps TRBD2 (5 bases). The length of the CDR3 is 12 residues. CDR1 is SQVTM, CDR2 ANQGSEA, per germline. The V end was cut by 8 bases, the J end by 8 bases, with 15 bases between. Here the CDR3 DNA reads TGCAGCTACACCGGGATGATAGGGGAGCTGTTTTTT. Amino acids: CSYTGMIGELFF.

V is TRBV5-6 and J is TRBJ2-7; D remains ambiguous. Germline loops: CDR1 SGHDT, CDR2 YYEEEE. The CDR3 is 13 amino acids. V was clipped by 0 bases and J by 4 bases, with 8 bases between them. This chain's CDR3 is CASSLVGDYEQYF. The CDR3 region has the DNA TGTGCCAGCAGCTTGGTTGGGGATTACGAGCAGTACTTC.

The chain employs TRBV7-9 and TRBJ2-5, with 9 positions matching TRBD1. This CDR3 region has 15 residues. Germline V gives CDR1 SEHNR, CDR2 FQNEAQ (reference sequence). V shed 0 bases and J 5 bases; nucleotides not matched to a gene: 4. CDR3 in DNA: TGTGCCAGCAGCTTAGCGGACAGGGGAGGGGAGACCCAGTACTTC. Its protein product is CASSLADRGGETQYF. Variable domain in full (rest from reference TRBV7-9 and TRBJ2-5): DTGVSQNPRHKITKRGQNVTFRCDPISEHNRLYWYRQTLGQGPEFLTYFQNEAQLEKSRLLSDRFSAERPKGSFSTLEIQRTEQGDSAMYLCASSLADRGGETQYFGPGTRLLVL.